The 4 T cell receptor beta chains presented below share a single source sample, sequenced in a study of immune characteristics of hereditary and idiopathic chronic pancreatitis. Repertoires were generated with immunoSEQ multiplex PCR, while TCRdb's copy carries only in-frame clones and drops some. The sample has roughly 9,000 clones, around 79% seen once. Chronic pancreatitis tissue was collected during total pancreatectomy with islet autotransplantation. Sequenced: pancreas tissue with idiopathic chronic pancreatitis. The receptors stem from a human donor with chronic pancreatitis.

This clone was seen a few times. V is TRBV19 and J is TRBJ2-3; 8 nucleotides agree with TRBD2. The V and J ends lost 3 bases and 4 bases, in that order; junction bases with no gene match: 6. The CDR3 totals 15 residues. Germline V CDR1 and CDR2: LNHDA, SQIVND (reference sequence). CDR3 in amino acids: CASSIGGGFPDTQYF. The CDR3 DNA reads as TGTGCCAGTAGTATCGGGGGGGGTTTCCCAGATACGCAGTATTTT.

This clone showed up just a few times. The chain is built from TRBV3-1 (or the pseudogene TRBV3-2) and TRBJ1-6; D unclear. Germline-derived CDR1 and CDR2 are LGHDT and YNNKEL (reference sequence). This CDR3 is 13 amino acids long. V was clipped by 3 bases and J by 8 bases, with 8 bases between them. The CDR3 here is CASSQGLDSPLHF. The CDR3 DNA reads as TGTGCCAGCAGCCAGGGTCTGGATTCACCCCTCCACTTT.

The chain employs TRBV12-5 and TRBJ1-2; D gene uncertain. Trimming removed 0 bases from V and 4 bases from J, with 12 bases in between. This CDR3 has 15 amino acids. Germline V CDR1 and CDR2: LGHNT, FRNRAP. DNA for the CDR3: TGTGCTAGTGGTTTGGTAGGAGACATTGGCTATGGCTACACCTTC. This gives the protein CASGLVGDIGYGYTF.

V and J are TRBV2 and TRBJ1-6, with D tentatively TRBD1 (6 bases). Trimming shortened V by 4 bases and J by 11 bases, and 30 bases separated the two germline ends. CDR3 length equals 19 residues. In germline, CDR1 is SNHLY, CDR2 FYNNEI. The CDR3 reads CASSGWMTAAGAGGAPLHF. Written as DNA, the CDR3 is TGTGCCAGCAGTGGTTGGATGACGGCGGCAGGGGCGGGGGGGGCACCCCTCCACTTT.